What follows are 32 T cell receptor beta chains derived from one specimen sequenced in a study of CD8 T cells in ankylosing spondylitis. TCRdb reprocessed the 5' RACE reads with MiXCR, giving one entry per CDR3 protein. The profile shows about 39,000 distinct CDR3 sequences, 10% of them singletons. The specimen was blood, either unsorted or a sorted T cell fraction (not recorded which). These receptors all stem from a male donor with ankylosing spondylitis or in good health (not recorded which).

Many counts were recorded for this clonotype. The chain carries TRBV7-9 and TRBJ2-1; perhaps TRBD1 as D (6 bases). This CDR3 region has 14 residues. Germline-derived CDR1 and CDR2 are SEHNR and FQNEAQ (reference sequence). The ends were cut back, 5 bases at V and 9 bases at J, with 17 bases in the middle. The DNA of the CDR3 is TGTGCCAGCAGCCCACCTCCGGGACAACCTGAGCAGTTCTTC. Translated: CASSPPPGQPEQFF.

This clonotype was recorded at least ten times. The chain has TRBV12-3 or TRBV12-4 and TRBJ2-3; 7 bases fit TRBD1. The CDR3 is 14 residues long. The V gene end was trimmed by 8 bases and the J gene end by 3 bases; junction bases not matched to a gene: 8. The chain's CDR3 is CASRGWTGTDTQYF. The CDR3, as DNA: TGTGCCAGCCGTGGCTGGACAGGTACAGATACGCAGTATTTT.

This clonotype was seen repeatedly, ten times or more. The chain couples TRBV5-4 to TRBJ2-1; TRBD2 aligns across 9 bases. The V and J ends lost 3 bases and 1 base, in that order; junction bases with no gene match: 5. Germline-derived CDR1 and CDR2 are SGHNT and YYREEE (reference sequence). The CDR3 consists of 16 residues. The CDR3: CASSSVSGSSYNEQFF. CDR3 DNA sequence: TGTGCCAGCAGCTCGGTTAGCGGGAGTTCCTACAATGAGCAGTTCTTC. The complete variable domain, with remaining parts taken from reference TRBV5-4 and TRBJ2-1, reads ETGVTQSPTHLIKTRGQQVTLRCSSQSGHNTVSWYQQALGQGPQFIFQYYREEENGRGNFPPRFSGLQFPNYSSELNVNALELDDSALYLCASSSVSGSSYNEQFFGPGTRLTVL.

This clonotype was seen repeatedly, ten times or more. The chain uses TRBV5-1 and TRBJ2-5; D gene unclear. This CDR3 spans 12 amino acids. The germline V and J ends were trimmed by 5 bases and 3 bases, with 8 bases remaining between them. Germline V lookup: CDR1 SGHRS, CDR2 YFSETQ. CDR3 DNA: TGCGCCAGCAGTTTTTTGGAAGAGACCCAGTACTTC. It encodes CASSFLEETQYF. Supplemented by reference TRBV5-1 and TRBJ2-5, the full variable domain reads KAGVTQTPRYLIKTRGQQVTLSCSPISGHRSVSWYQQTPGQGLQFLFEYFSETQRNKGNFPGRFSGRQFSNSRSEMNVSTLELGDSALYLCASSFLEETQYFGPGTRLLVL.

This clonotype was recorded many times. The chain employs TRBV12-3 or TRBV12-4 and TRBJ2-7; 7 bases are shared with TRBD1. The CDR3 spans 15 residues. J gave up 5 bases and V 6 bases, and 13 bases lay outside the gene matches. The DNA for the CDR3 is TGTGCCAGCAGGTCAGGGACAGTCAGGCACGACGAGCAGTACTTC. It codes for CASRSGTVRHDEQYF.

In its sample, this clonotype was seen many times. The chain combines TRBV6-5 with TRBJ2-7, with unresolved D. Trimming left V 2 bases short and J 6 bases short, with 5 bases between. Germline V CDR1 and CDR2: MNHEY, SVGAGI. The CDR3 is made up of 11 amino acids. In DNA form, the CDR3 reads TGTGCCAGCAGTTACAAGGGCGAGCAGTACTTC. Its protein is CASSYKGEQYF.

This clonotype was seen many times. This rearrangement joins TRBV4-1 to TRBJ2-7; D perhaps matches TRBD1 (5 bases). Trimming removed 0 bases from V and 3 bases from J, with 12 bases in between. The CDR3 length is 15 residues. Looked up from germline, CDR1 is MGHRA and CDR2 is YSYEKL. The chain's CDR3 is CASSQDPPGRYEQYF. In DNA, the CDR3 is TGCGCCAGCAGCCAAGATCCCCCAGGGCGCTACGAGCAGTACTTC.

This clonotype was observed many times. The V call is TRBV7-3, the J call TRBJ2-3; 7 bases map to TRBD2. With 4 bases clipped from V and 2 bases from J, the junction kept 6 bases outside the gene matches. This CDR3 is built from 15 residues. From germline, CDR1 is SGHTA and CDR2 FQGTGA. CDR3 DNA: TGTGCCAGCAGCTACCGCGGGAGTTACACAGATACGCAGTATTTT. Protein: CASSYRGSYTDTQYF.

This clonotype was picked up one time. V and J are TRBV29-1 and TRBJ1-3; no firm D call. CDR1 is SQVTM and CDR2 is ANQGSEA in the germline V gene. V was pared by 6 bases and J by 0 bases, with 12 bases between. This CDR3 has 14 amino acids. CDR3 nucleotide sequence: TGCAGCGTCCGGATCCAGAGCTCTGGAAACACCATATATTTT. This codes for CSVRIQSSGNTIYF.

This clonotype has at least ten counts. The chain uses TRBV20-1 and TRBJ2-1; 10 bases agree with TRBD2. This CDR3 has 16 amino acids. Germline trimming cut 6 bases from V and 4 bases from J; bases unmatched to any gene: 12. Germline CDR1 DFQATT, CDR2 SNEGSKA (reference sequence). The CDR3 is CSARPPSGSWYNEQFF. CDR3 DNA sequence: TGCAGTGCCCGTCCCCCTAGCGGGAGTTGGTACAATGAGCAGTTCTTC.

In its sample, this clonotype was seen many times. The CDR3 sequence: CSARENNYGYTF. The CDR3 DNA reads TGCAGTGCTAGAGAAAACAACTATGGCTACACCTTC. The chain has TRBV20-1 and TRBJ1-2; unclear D gene. Germline V gene data show CDR1 as DFQATT and CDR2 as SNEGSKA (reference sequence). The CDR3 runs to 12 residues. V lost 0 bases, J lost 2 bases, and 4 bases lay in between.

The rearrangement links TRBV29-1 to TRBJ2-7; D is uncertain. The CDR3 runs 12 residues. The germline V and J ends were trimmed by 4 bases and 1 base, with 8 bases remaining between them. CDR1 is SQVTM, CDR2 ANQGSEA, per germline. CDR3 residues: CSVAGLSYEQYF. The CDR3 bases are TGCAGCGTTGCTGGCTTATCCTACGAGCAGTACTTC.

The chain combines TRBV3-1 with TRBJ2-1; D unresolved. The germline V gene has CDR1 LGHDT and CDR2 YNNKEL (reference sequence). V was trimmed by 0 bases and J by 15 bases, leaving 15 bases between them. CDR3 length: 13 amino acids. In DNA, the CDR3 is TGTGCCAGCAGCCAAGAATTCCAGGCGGTTCCGTTCTTC. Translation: CASSQEFQAVPFF.

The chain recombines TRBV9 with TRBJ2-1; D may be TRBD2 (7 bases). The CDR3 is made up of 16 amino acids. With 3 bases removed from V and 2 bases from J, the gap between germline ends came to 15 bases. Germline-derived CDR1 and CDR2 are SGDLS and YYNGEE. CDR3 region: CASSAWGGGAYNEQFF. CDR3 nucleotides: TGTGCCAGCAGCGCCTGGGGAGGGGGAGCCTACAATGAGCAGTTCTTC.

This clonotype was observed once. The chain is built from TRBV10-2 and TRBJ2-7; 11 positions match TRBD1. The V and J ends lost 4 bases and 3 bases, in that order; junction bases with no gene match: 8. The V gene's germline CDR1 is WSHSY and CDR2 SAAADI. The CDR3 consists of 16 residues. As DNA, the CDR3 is TGCGCCAGCAGTGTGATGGGGGGGACAGGGGGCTACGAGCAGTACTTC. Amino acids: CASSVMGGTGGYEQYF.

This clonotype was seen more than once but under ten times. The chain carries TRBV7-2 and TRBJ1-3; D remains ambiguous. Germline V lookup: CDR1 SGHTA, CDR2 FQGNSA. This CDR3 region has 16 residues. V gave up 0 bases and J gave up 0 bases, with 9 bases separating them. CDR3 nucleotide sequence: TGTGCCAGCAGCTTAGCGACAAGTCTCTCTGGAAACACCATATATTTT. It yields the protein CASSLATSLSGNTIYF. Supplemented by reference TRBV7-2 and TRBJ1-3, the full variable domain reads GAGVSQSPSNKVTEKGKDVELRCDPISGHTALYWYRQSLGQGLEFLIYFQGNSAPDKSGLPSDRFSAERTGGSVSTLTIQRTQQEDSAVYLCASSLATSLSGNTIYFGEGSWLTVV.

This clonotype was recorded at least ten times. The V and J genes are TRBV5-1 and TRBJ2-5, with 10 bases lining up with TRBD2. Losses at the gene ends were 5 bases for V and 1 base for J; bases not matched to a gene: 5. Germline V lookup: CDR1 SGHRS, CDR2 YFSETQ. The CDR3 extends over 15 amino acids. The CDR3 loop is CASSPGLAVQETQYF. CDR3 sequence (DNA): TGCGCCAGCAGTCCTGGACTAGCGGTCCAAGAGACCCAGTACTTC.

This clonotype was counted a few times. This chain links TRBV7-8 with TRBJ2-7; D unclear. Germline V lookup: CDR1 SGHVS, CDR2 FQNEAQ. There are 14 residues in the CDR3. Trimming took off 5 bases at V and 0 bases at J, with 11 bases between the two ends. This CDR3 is CASSPYQSSYEQYF. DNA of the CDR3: TGTGCCAGCAGCCCGTACCAGAGCTCCTACGAGCAGTACTTC. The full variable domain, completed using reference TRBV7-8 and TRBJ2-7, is GAGVSQSPRYKVAKRGQDVALRCDPISGHVSLFWYQQALGQGPEFLTYFQNEAQLDKSGLPSDRFFAERPEGSVSTLKIQRTQQEDSAVYLCASSPYQSSYEQYFGPGTRLTVT.

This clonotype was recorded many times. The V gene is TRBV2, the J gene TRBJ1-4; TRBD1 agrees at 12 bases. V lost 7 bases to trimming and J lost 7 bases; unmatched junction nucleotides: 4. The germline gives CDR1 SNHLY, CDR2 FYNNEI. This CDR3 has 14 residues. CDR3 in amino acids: CASTGTGGVEKLFF. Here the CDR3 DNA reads TGTGCCAGCACCGGGACAGGGGGCGTTGAAAAACTGTTTTTT.

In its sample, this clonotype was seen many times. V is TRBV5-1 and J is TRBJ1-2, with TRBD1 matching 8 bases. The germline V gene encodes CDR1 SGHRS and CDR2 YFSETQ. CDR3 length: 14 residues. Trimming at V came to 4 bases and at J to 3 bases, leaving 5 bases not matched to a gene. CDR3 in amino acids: CASSRGTGDYGYTF. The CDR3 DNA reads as TGCGCCAGCAGCCGGGGGACAGGAGACTATGGCTACACCTTC.

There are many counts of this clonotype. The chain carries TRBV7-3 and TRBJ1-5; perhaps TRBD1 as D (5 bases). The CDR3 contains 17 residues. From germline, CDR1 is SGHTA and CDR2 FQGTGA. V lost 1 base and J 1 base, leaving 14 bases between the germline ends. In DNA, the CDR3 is TGTGCCAGCAGCTTAAGGGGCTTATCCCAAAGCAATCAGCCCCAGCATTTT. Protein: CASSLRGLSQSNQPQHF.

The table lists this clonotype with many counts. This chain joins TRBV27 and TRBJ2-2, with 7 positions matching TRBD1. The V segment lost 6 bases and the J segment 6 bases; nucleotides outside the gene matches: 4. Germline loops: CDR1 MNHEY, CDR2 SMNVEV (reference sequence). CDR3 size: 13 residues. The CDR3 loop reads CASRPTGPGELFF. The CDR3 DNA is TGTGCCAGCAGACCGACAGGGCCCGGGGAGCTGTTTTTT.

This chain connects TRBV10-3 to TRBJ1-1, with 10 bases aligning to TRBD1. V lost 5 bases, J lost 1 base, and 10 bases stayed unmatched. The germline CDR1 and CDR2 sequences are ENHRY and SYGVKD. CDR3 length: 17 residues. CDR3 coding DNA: TGTGCCATCAGTCCACGAGACAGGGGGCTAGAGAACACTGAAGCTTTCTTT. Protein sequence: CAISPRDRGLENTEAFF.

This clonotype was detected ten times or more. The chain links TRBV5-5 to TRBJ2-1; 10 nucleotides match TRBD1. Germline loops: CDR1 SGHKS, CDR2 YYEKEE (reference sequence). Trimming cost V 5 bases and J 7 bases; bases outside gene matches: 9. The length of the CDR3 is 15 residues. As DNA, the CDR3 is TGTGCCAGCAGACCTGACGGACAGGGGGGTAATGAGCAGTTCTTC. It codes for CASRPDGQGGNEQFF.

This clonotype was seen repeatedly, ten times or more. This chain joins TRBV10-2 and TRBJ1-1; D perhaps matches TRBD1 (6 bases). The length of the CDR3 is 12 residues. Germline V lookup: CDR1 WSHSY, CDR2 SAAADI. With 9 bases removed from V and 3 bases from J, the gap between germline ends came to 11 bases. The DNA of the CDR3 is TGCGCCAGTAGGGGGGAGTACACTGAAGCTTTCTTT. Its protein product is CASRGEYTEAFF.

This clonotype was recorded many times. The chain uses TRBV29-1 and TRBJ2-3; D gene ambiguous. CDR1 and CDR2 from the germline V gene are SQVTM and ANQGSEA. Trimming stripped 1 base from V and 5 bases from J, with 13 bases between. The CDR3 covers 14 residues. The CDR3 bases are TGCAGCGTTGAAGGGTCCAAGGAGTTAGATACGCAGTATTTT. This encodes CSVEGSKELDTQYF.

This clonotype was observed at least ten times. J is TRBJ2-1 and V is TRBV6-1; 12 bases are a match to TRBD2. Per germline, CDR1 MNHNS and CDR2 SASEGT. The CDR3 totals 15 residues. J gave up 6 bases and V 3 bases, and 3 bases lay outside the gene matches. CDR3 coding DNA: TGTGCCAGCAGTGACCGGACTAGCGGGATCAATGAGCAGTTCTTC. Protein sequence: CASSDRTSGINEQFF.

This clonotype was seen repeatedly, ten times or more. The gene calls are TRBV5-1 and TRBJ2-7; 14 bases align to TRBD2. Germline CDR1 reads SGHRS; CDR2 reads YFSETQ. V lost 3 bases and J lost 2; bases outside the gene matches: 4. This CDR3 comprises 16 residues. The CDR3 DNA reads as TGCGCCAGCAGCTCGGGACTAGCGGGAGTGACCTACGAGCAGTACTTC. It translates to CASSSGLAGVTYEQYF.

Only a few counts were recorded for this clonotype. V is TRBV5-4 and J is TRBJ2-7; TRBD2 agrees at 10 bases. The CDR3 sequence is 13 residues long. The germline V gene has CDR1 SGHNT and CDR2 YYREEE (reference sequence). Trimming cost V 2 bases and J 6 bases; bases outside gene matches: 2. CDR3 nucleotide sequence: TGTGCCAGCAGCTTCATAGCGGGAGGCGAGCAGTACTTC. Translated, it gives CASSFIAGGEQYF.

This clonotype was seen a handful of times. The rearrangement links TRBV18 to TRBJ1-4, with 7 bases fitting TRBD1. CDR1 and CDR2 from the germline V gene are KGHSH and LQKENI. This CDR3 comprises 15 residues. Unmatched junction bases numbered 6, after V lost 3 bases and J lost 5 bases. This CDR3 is CASSPRGQLNEKLFF. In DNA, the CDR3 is TGTGCCAGCTCACCCCGGGGACAGTTGAATGAAAAACTGTTTTTT. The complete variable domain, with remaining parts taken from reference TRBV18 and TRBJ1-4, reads NAGVMQNPRHLVRRRGQEARLRCSPMKGHSHVYWYRQLPEEGLKFMVYLQKENIIDESGMPKERFSAEFPKEGPSILRIQQVVRGDSAAYFCASSPRGQLNEKLFFGSGTQLSVL.

The CDR3 here is CASSGRTGTGAGEQYF. CDR3 DNA sequence: TGTGCCAGCAGTGGGAGAACCGGGACAGGGGCTGGTGAGCAGTACTTC. This rearrangement joins TRBV6-1 to TRBJ2-7; 10 bases are shared with TRBD1. Germline-derived CDR1 and CDR2 are MNHNS and SASEGT. V shed 4 bases, J shed 7 bases, and the junction held 13 bases outside the gene matches. This CDR3 spans 16 amino acids.

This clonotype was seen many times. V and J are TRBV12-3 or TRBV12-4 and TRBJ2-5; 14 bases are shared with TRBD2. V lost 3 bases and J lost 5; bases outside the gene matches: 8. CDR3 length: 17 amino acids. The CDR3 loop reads CASSFSGTSGSMETQYF. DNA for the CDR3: TGTGCCAGCAGTTTTTCCGGGACTAGCGGGAGTATGGAGACCCAGTACTTC.